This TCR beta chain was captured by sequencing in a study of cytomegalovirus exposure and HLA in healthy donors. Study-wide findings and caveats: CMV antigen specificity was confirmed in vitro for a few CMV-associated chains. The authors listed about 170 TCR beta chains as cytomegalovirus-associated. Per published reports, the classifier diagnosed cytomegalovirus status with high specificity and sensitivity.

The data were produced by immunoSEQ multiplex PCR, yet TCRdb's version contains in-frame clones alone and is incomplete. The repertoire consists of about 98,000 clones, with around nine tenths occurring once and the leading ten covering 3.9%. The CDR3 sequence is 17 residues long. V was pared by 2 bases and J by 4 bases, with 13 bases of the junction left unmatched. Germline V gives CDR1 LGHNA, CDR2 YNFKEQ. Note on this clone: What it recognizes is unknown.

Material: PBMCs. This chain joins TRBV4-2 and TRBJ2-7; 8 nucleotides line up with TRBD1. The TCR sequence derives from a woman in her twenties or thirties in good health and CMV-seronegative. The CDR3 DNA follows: TGTGCCAGCAGCCAACGGACAGGGACTTCGTTTGCGTACGAGCAGTACTTC. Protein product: CASSQRTGTSFAYEQYF.